This is a list of T cell receptor beta chains from one sample in a study of T-cell reconstitution after alpha-beta-depleted transplantation in children. TCRdb re-derived calls from the PCR reads in MiXCR, one entry per CDR3 protein. The sample lists a few hundred thousand distinct CDR3 sequences, around a tenth occurring once. The material was peripheral blood, obtained 180 days after TCRalphabeta/CD19-depleted stem cell transplant. The receptors come from a male patient aged 2 to 10 who had a stem cell transplant for chronic granulomatous disease, so the T cells may come from the graft donor. Each CDR3 is given with its conserved first and last residue. Fields, in order: J gene, D gene, CDR3 length, clone size, V gene, CDR3 protein, CDR3 DNA. D genes are given only for firm matches. Not every row has a clone size; where given, it reads once, few, many or a size class.

TRBJ2-4	TRBD2	17	many	TRBV5-1	CASSSSQRGTAKNIQYF	TGCGCCAGCAGCTCGAGTCAGCGGGGGACCGCCAAAAACATTCAGTACTTC
TRBJ2-5	TRBD2	16	few	TRBV7-2	CASSPPLAEYQETQYF	TGTGCCAGCAGTCCTCCTCTAGCGGAGTACCAAGAGACCCAGTACTTC
TRBJ1-1	NA	15	many	TRBV10-3	CAISDPGRVATEAFF	TGTGCCATCAGTGACCCTGGCAGGGTAGCCACTGAAGCTTTCTTT
TRBJ2-7	TRBD1	17	NA	TRBV7-9	CASSFNLEGGRGNEQYF	TGTGCCAGCAGCTTCAACCTCGAAGGGGGCAGGGGAAACGAGCAGTACTTC
TRBJ2-3	TRBD2	17	NA	TRBV23-1	CASSQSVEREGQDTQYF	TGCGCCAGCAGTCAATCGGTAGAACGGGAGGGCCAAGATACGCAGTATTTT
TRBJ1-1	TRBD1	15	many	TRBV12-3/TRBV12-4	CASITPERDRGKQFF	TGTGCCAGCATCACCCCGGAGCGGGACAGGGGGAAGCAGTTCTTT
TRBJ2-3	NA	14	many	TRBV3-1	CASSQGLATDTQYF	TGTGCCAGCAGCCAGGGGCTAGCTACAGATACGCAGTATTTT
TRBJ2-3	NA	16	many	TRBV18	CASSPLSGSGTDTQYF	TGTGCCAGCTCACCACTCTCGGGGTCGGGCACAGATACGCAGTATTTT
TRBJ2-1	NA	15	many	TRBV14	CASSRISTGYNEQFF	TGTGCCAGCAGCCGAATCTCGACGGGCTACAATGAGCAGTTCTTC
TRBJ2-5	TRBD1	14	many	TRBV27	CASSVGTAQETQYF	TGTGCCAGCAGCGTCGGGACAGCCCAAGAGACCCAGTACTTC
TRBJ1-2	NA	12	many	TRBV12-3/TRBV12-4	CASSWSVYGYTF	TGTGCCAGCAGTTGGTCCGTTTATGGCTACACCTTC
TRBJ2-5	NA	14	few	TRBV7-9	CASMGGDLQETQYF	TGTGCCAGCATGGGCGGGGACTTACAAGAGACCCAGTACTTC
TRBJ1-1	NA	17	many	TRBV20-1	CSASTRGGPQWGTEAFF	TGCAGTGCTAGTACCAGGGGCGGGCCTCAGTGGGGGACTGAAGCTTTCTTT
TRBJ2-1	NA	15	many	TRBV6-2/TRBV6-3	CASSYGPARQNEQFF	TGTGCCAGCAGTTACGGCCCAGCCCGTCAGAATGAGCAGTTCTTC
TRBJ2-2	NA	16	many	TRBV12-3/TRBV12-4	CASSFLAGMNTGELFF	TGTGCCAGCAGTTTTTTGGCGGGAATGAACACCGGGGAGCTGTTTTTT
TRBJ2-1	TRBD2	16	NA	TRBV4-2	CASSQDAGGPINEQFF	TGTGCCAGCAGCCAAGATGCGGGGGGGCCAATTAATGAGCAGTTCTTC
TRBJ2-3	NA	14	many	TRBV28	CASNFDRGGSTQYF	TGTGCCAGCAACTTTGACAGGGGCGGGAGTACGCAGTATTTT
TRBJ2-1	NA	10	many	TRBV12-3/TRBV12-4	CASVGDEQFF	TGTGCCAGCGTTGGTGATGAGCAGTTCTTC
TRBJ2-1	NA	14	once	TRBV3-1	CASSQTGRPFWQFF	TGTGCCAGCAGCCAAACCGGCCGACCCTTTTGGCAGTTCTTC
TRBJ2-7	NA	13	many	TRBV7-2	CASSLAGPREQYF	TGTGCCAGCAGCTTAGCGGGGCCTCGGGAGCAGTACTTC
TRBJ2-1	TRBD2	16	NA	TRBV12-3/TRBV12-4	CASSGKLAGALIEQFF	TGTGCCAGCAGTGGAAAACTAGCGGGAGCTCTGATTGAGCAGTTCTTC
TRBJ2-7	TRBD1	14	NA	TRBV7-3	CASSPNPGTGMWYF	TGTGCCAGCAGCCCCAATCCCGGGACAGGGATGTGGTACTTC
TRBJ2-1	NA	15	many	TRBV12-3/TRBV12-4	CASSFTRTDYNEQFF	TGTGCCAGCAGTTTTACCCGGACGGACTACAATGAGCAGTTCTTC
TRBJ2-3	NA	13	many	TRBV7-2	CASSLVERYTQYF	TGTGCCAGCAGCTTAGTGGAACGGTATACGCAGTATTTT
TRBJ1-3	TRBD1	19	many	TRBV15	CATSRDVVGQGYSGNTIYF	TGTGCCACCAGCAGAGATGTCGTGGGACAGGGCTACTCTGGAAACACCATATATTTT
TRBJ2-1	NA	16	many	TRBV9	CASSDSSTESGDEQFF	TGTGCCAGCAGCGACTCATCGACAGAGAGTGGCGATGAGCAGTTCTTC
TRBJ2-2	NA	13	many	TRBV7-2	CASTNTRAGELFF	TGTGCCAGCACCAACACGCGGGCCGGGGAGCTGTTTTTT
TRBJ2-2	NA	14	many	TRBV12-3/TRBV12-4	CASSPAYLGGELFF	TGTGCCAGCAGCCCGGCCTATCTGGGCGGGGAGCTGTTTTTT
TRBJ2-1	NA	12	few	TRBV12-3/TRBV12-4	CASSLAQPPGFF	TGTGCCAGCAGTTTAGCGCAACCGCCCGGGTTCTTC
TRBJ2-1	NA	14	many	TRBV12-3/TRBV12-4	CASKPGREYNEQFF	TGTGCCAGCAAGCCTGGGCGGGAATACAATGAGCAGTTCTTC
TRBJ2-2	NA	16	many	TRBV7-2	CASSLAPSTNTGELFF	TGTGCCAGCAGCTTAGCTCCCTCTACGAACACCGGGGAGCTGTTTTTT
TRBJ2-1	TRBD2	16	many	TRBV20-1	CSARRPGLRLRDEQFF	TGCAGTGCTAGACGACCGGGACTACGACTTAGGGATGAGCAGTTCTTC
TRBJ1-2	NA	14	many	TRBV5-6	CASSLIRQANGYTF	TGTGCCAGCAGCTTGATTCGGCAGGCCAATGGCTACACCTTC
TRBJ2-5	NA	14	few	TRBV25-1	CASSELDFPETQYF	TGTGCCAGCAGTGAATTAGATTTCCCAGAGACCCAGTACTTC
TRBJ1-4	NA	14	many	TRBV5-5	CASSLVSGAEKLFF	TGTGCCAGCAGCTTGGTGTCAGGGGCTGAAAAACTGTTTTTT
TRBJ2-1	NA	11	many	TRBV29-1	CSVLSHNEQFF	TGCAGCGTTCTATCCCACAATGAGCAGTTCTTC
TRBJ2-3	TRBD2	14	few	TRBV5-1	CASRGPGGPDTQYF	TGCGCCAGCAGAGGCCCGGGGGGTCCCGATACGCAGTATTTT
TRBJ1-4	NA	12	few	TRBV7-9	CASSSVDTLSFF	TGTGCCAGCAGCTCCGTGGACACTCTAAGTTTTTTT
TRBJ2-5	NA	14	few	TRBV2	CASSEWAAQETQYF	TGTGCCAGCAGTGAATGGGCAGCCCAAGAGACCCAGTACTTC
TRBJ2-7	NA	14	many	TRBV12-3/TRBV12-4	CASSLHSLVYEQYF	TGTGCCAGCAGTTTACACTCGCTCGTCTACGAGCAGTACTTC